These 10 T cell receptor beta chains share one sample of origin, sequenced in a study of blood T cell repertoires in COVID-19. Data came from immunoSEQ multiplex PCR; TCRdb stores just in-frame clones and leaves some out. The sample holds under 200,000 clones, around 74% seen once. Sequenced: peripheral blood. Source of these receptors: a woman of 80 years or more with acute or convalescent COVID-19.

The table lists this clone with a count of one. For the CDR3, the DNA is TGTGCCAGCAGAAACACAAGGGACAGCAGGAAACCCTACGAGCAGTACTTC. Its translation is CASRNTRDSRKPYEQYF. The chain uses TRBV3-1 (or the pseudogene TRBV3-2) and TRBJ2-7; 7 nucleotides line up with TRBD1. The CDR3 is made up of 17 amino acids. Germline CDR1 reads LGHDT; CDR2 reads YNNKEL (reference sequence). The V gene end was trimmed by 6 bases and the J gene end by 2 bases; junction bases not matched to a gene: 16.

The chain has TRBV11-2 and TRBJ2-5, with D perhaps matching TRBD2 (6 bases). CDR1 and CDR2 from the germline V gene are SGHAT and FQNNGV. Trimming stripped 4 bases from V and 3 bases from J, with 15 bases between. CDR3 length: 15 amino acids. CDR3 loop: CASSSPAAGKETQYF. The DNA for the CDR3 is TGTGCCAGCAGCTCCCCAGCGGCGGGAAAAGAGACCCAGTACTTC.

Notes on this clone: This CDR3 is also generated by other DNA sequences in the sample. J is TRBJ1-5 and V is TRBV3-1 (or the pseudogene TRBV3-2); D unclear. This CDR3 has 14 residues. The V gene lost 1 base and the J gene lost 4 bases, with 8 bases spanning the gap. Looked up from germline, CDR1 is LGHDT and CDR2 is YNNKEL (reference sequence). The CDR3 sequence: CASSQGQFNQPQHF. The CDR3 nucleotides are TGTGCCAGCAGCCAAGGGCAGTTTAATCAGCCCCAGCATTTT.

V gene TRBV3-1 (or the pseudogene TRBV3-2) combines with J gene TRBJ1-1, with 7 nucleotides matching TRBD1. The CDR3 consists of 12 residues. Looked up from germline, CDR1 is LGHDT and CDR2 is YNNKEL (reference sequence). With 1 base clipped from V and 10 bases from J, the junction kept 3 bases outside the gene matches. Here the CDR3 reads CASSQGTGAAFF. CDR3 coding DNA: TGTGCCAGCAGCCAAGGGACAGGAGCAGCTTTCTTT.

This sequence joins TRBV6-6 and TRBJ1-5, with D unresolved. The germline V gene encodes CDR1 MNHNY and CDR2 SVGAGI (reference sequence). CDR3 length equals 15 residues. Trimming pared 0 bases from V and 10 bases from J, leaving 16 bases between. The chain's CDR3 is CASSYSTGIAGPQHF. CDR3 coding DNA: TGTGCCAGCAGTTACTCGACGGGAATTGCCGGACCCCAGCATTTT.

This rearrangement joins TRBV18 to TRBJ1-1; TRBD1 aligns across 7 bases. The CDR3 sequence is 14 residues long. The J segment lost 1 base and the V segment lost 5 bases, leaving 4 bases of the junction unmatched. Germline lookup yields CDR1 KGHSH and CDR2 LQKENI. The CDR3 DNA reads TGTGCCAGCTCAGCCGGGACAGCGAACACTGAAGCTTTCTTT. Residues: CASSAGTANTEAFF.

V is TRBV11-2 and J is TRBJ2-5; 10 bases match TRBD2. The length of the CDR3 is 19 residues. V lost 5 bases, J lost 3 bases, and 18 bases stayed unmatched. Looked up from germline, CDR1 is SGHAT and CDR2 is FQNNGV. The CDR3 DNA is TGTGCCAGCAGCCGGAAGACTAGCGGGCTTAACCCGAGCAAAGAGACCCAGTACTTC. Amino acids: CASSRKTSGLNPSKETQYF.

The rearrangement uses TRBV3-1 (or the pseudogene TRBV3-2) and TRBJ2-6; D perhaps matches TRBD1 (5 bases). Germline CDR1 and CDR2: LGHDT and YNNKEL (reference sequence). The CDR3 is made up of 15 amino acids. V was cut by 4 bases and J by 3 bases, with 10 bases left in between. As DNA, the CDR3 is TGTGCCAGCAGCCTTCCAGGGCATGGGGCCAACGTCCTGACTTTC. This gives the protein CASSLPGHGANVLTF.

V usage is TRBV2 and J usage is TRBJ2-1; D may be TRBD2 (7 bases). CDR1 is SNHLY, CDR2 FYNNEI, per germline. Trimming left V 3 bases short and J 7 bases short, with 19 bases between. The CDR3 loop spans 16 amino acids. This CDR3 reads CASSESSFAGANEQFF. The CDR3 DNA is TGTGCCAGCAGTGAGTCGAGCTTCGCGGGGGCTAATGAGCAGTTCTTC.

This clone occurred a few times. V usage is TRBV2 and J usage is TRBJ2-7; the D is unclear. Germline V gene data show CDR1 as SNHLY and CDR2 as FYNNEI. Trimming took 6 bases from V and 5 from J, leaving 5 bases between them. The CDR3 covers 10 residues. CDR3 DNA sequence: TGTGCCAGCAGGGAGAACGAGCAGTACTTC. Translated: CASRENEQYF.